This record concerns one T cell receptor beta chain sequence. The assay was immunoSEQ multiplex PCR, and TCRdb's table has in-frame clones only and misses some. In the table there are around 78,000 clones, roughly 87% of which are singletons. With V trimmed by 5 bases and J by 5 bases, 4 bases remained unmatched. The V gene's germline CDR1 is MNHEY and CDR2 SVGEGT. The CDR3 has 15 residues. These data come from a study of T cell responses to AZD1222 COVID-19 vaccine. The chain uses TRBV6-2 or TRBV6-3 and TRBJ2-2, with 11 bases matching TRBD2. This TCR came from an adult in good health. The sample here was peripheral blood, taken on day 0 of AZD1222 vaccination. CDR3 bases: TGTGCCAGCAGTAGACTAGCGGGATGGACCGGGGAGCTGTTTTTT. Translating it yields CASSRLAGWTGELFF.